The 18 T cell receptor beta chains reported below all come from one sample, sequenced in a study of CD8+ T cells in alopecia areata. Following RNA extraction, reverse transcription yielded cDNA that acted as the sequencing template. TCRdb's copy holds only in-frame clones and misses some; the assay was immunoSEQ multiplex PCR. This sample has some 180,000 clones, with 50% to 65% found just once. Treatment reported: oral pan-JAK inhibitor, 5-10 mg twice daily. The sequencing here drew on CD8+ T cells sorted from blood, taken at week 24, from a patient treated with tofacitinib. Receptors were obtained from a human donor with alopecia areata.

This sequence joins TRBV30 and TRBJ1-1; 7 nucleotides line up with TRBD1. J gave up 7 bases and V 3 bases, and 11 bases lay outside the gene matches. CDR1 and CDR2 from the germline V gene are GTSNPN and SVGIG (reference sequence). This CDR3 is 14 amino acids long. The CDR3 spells CAWSPHPTGIEAFF. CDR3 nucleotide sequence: TGTGCCTGGAGCCCCCATCCGACAGGGATTGAAGCTTTCTTT.

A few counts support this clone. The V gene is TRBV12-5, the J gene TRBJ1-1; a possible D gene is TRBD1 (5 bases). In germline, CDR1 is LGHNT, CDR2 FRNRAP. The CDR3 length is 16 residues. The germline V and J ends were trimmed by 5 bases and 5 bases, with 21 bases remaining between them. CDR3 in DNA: TGTGCTAGTGGTCCCAGTAGGGGATTATTAGGGACTGAAGCTTTCTTT. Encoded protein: CASGPSRGLLGTEAFF. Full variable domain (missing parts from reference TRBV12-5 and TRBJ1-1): DARVTQTPRHKVTEMGQEVTMRCQPILGHNTVFWYRQTMMQGLELLAYFRNRAPLDDSGMPKDRFSAEMPDATLATLKIQPSEPRDSAVYFCASGPSRGLLGTEAFFGQGTRLTVV.

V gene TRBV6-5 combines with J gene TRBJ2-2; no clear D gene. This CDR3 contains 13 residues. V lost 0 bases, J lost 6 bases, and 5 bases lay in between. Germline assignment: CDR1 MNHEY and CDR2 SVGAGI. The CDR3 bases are TGTGCCAGCAGTTACTCAGGTTCCGGGGAGCTGTTTTTT. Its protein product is CASSYSGSGELFF.

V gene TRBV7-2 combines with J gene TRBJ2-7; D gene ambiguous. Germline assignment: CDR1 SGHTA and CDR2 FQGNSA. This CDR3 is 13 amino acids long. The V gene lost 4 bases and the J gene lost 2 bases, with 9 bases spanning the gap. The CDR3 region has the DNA TGTGCCAGCAGCTACACAGCTGCCTACGAGCAGTACTTC. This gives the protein CASSYTAAYEQYF.

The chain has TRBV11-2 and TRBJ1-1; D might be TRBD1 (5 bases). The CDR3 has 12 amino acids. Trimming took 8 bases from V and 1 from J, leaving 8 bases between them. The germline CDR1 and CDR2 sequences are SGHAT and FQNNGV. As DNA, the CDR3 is TGTGCCAGCGGACATACGAACACTGAAGCTTTCTTT. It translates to CASGHTNTEAFF.

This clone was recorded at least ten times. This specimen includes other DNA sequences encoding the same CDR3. CDR3 sequence: CASSYVGDPNEQFF. DNA for the CDR3: TGTGCCAGCAGTTATGTGGGGGATCCCAATGAGCAGTTCTTC. The gene calls are TRBV6-5 and TRBJ2-1, with D perhaps TRBD1 or TRBD2 (5 bases each). This CDR3 is 14 amino acids long. Germline CDR1 reads MNHEY; CDR2 reads SVGAGI. The V and J ends lost 3 bases and 6 bases respectively, with 12 bases between them.

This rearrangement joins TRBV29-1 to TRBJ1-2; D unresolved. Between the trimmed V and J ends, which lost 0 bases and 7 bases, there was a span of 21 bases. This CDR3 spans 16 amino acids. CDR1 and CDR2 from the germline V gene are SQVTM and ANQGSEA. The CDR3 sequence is CSVEEVSLASSLGYTF. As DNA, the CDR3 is TGCAGCGTTGAAGAAGTTTCCCTGGCCTCGTCACTTGGCTACACCTTC.

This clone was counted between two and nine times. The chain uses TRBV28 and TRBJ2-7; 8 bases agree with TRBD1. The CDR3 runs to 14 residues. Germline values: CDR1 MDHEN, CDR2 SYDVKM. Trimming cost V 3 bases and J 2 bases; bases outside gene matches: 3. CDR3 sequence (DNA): TGTGCCAGCAGTTTGACAGGGGATACCTACGAGCAGTACTTC. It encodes CASSLTGDTYEQYF.

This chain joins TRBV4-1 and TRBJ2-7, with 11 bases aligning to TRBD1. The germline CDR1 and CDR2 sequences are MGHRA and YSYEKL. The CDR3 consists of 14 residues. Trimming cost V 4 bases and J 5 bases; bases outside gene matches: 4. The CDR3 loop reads CASSLGQGENEQYF. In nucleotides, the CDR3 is TGCGCCAGCAGCCTGGGACAGGGGGAGAACGAGCAGTACTTC.

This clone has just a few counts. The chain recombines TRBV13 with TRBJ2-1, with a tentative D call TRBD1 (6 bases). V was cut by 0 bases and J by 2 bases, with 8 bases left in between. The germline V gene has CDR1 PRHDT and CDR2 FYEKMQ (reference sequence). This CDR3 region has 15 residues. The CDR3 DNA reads TGTGCCAGCAGCTTAGGTCAGGGGCCCTACAATGAGCAGTTCTTC. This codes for CASSLGQGPYNEQFF.

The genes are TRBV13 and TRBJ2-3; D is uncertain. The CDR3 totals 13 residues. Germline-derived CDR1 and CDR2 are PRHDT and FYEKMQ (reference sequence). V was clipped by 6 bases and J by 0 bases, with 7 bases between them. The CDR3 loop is CASSTQSTDTQYF. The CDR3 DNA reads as TGTGCCAGCAGTACACAGAGCACAGATACGCAGTATTTT.

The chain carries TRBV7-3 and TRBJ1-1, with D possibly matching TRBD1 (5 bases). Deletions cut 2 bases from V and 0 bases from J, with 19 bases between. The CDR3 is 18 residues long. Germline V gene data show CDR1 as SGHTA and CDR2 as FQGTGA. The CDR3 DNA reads TGTGCCAGCAGCTTACGGGGCCAGAGTGGTCTCATGAACACTGAAGCTTTCTTT. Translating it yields CASSLRGQSGLMNTEAFF. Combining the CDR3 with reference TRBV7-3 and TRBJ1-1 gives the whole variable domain GAGVSQTPSNKVTEKGKYVELRCDPISGHTALYWYRQSLGQGPEFLIYFQGTGAADDSGLPNDRFFAVRPEGSVSTLKIQRTERGDSAVYLCASSLRGQSGLMNTEAFFGQGTRLTVV.

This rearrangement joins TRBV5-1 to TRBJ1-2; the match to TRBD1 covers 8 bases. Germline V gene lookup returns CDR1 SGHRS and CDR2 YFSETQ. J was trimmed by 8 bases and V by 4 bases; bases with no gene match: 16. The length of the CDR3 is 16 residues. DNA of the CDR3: TGCGCCAGCAGCCCAAAGGCCCAGGGGGCTACGGGAGGCTACACCTTC. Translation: CASSPKAQGATGGYTF.

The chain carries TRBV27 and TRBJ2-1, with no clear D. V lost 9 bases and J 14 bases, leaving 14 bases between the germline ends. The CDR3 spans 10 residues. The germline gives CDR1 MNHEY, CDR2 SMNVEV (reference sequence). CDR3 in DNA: TGTGCCAGACCAGGATTCTTAAAGTTCTTC. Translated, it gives CARPGFLKFF.

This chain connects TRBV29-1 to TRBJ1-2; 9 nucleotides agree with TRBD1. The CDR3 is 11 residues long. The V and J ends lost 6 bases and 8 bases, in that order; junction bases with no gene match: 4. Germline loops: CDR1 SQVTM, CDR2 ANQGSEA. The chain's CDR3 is CSVPGTGGYTF. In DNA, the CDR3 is TGCAGCGTCCCGGGGACAGGGGGCTACACCTTC.

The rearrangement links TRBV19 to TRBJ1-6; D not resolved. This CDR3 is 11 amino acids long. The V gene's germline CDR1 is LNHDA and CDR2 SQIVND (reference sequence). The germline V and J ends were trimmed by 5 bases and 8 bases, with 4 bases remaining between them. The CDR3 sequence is CASSQDSPLHF. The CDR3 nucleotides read TGTGCCAGTAGTCAGGATTCACCCCTCCACTTT.

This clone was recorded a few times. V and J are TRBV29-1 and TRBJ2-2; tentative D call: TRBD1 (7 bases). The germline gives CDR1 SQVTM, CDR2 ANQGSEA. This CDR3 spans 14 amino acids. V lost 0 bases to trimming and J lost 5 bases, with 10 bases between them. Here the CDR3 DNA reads TGCAGCGTTGAAGACCCAGGGGGGACCGGGGAGCTGTTTTTT. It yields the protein CSVEDPGGTGELFF.

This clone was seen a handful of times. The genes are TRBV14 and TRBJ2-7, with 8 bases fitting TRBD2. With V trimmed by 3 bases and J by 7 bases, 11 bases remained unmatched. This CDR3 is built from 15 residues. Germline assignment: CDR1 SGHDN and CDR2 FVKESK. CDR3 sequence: CASSQETSGKREQYF. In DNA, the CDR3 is TGTGCCAGCAGCCAGGAAACTAGCGGCAAAAGGGAGCAGTACTTC.